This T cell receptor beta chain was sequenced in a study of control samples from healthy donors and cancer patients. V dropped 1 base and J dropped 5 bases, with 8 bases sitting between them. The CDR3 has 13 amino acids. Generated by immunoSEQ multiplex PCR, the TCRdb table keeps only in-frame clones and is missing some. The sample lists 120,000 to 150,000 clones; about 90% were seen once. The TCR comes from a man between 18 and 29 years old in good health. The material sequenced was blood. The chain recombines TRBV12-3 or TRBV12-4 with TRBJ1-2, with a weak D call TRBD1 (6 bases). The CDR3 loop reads CASSLGGGYGYTF. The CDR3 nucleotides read TGTGCCAGCAGTTTAGGAGGGGGATATGGCTACACCTTC.